A selection of T cell receptor beta chains follows, all from one sample in a study of early T cells in non-severe SARS-CoV-2 infection. TCRdb itself ran the 5' RACE reads through MiXCR, one entry per CDR3 protein. The data show roughly 35,000 distinct CDR3 sequences, approximately 10% seen once. The specimen sequenced was whole blood. All receptors come from an adult who was a healthcare worker with PCR-confirmed SARS-CoV-2 infection or an uninfected control (not recorded which). Each CDR3 is given with its conserved first and last residue. Fields, in order: J gene, clone size, D gene, V gene, CDR3 protein, CDR3 DNA. A D gene is named only where the DNA matches it firmly. Clone size is given for some rows only: seen once, a few or many times, or a class if the clone is expanded.

J gene: TRBJ2-1; clone size: -; D gene: TRBD1; V gene: TRBV7-3; CDR3 protein: CASSYDRGANEQFF; CDR3 DNA: TGTGCCAGCAGCTATGACAGGGGTGCGAATGAGCAGTTCTTC
J gene: TRBJ2-3; clone size: many; D gene: TRBD2; V gene: TRBV10-3; CDR3 protein: CAIRPSGGLEASTDTQYF; CDR3 DNA: TGTGCCATCAGGCCCAGCGGGGGATTAGAAGCTAGCACAGATACGCAGTATTTT
J gene: TRBJ1-4; clone size: few; D gene: -; V gene: TRBV4-3; CDR3 protein: CASSQDLLGINEKLFF; CDR3 DNA: TGCGCCAGCAGCCAAGATCTCCTAGGAATTAATGAAAAACTGTTTTTT
J gene: TRBJ1-1; clone size: -; D gene: -; V gene: TRBV30; CDR3 protein: CAWSPSTGPAAFF; CDR3 DNA: TGTGCCTGGAGTCCTTCTACAGGGCCAGCAGCTTTCTTT
J gene: TRBJ1-1; clone size: many; D gene: -; V gene: TRBV12-3/TRBV12-4; CDR3 protein: CASGHSNTEAFF; CDR3 DNA: TGTGCCAGCGGACACTCGAACACTGAAGCTTTCTTT
J gene: TRBJ2-5; clone size: many; D gene: TRBD1; V gene: TRBV7-2; CDR3 protein: CASSLAGRGLKETQYF; CDR3 DNA: TGTGCCAGCAGCTTAGCTGGCAGGGGGCTAAAAGAGACCCAGTACTTC
J gene: TRBJ2-4; clone size: many; D gene: -; V gene: TRBV7-9; CDR3 protein: CASSLLQGGESF; CDR3 DNA: TGTGCCAGCAGCTTACTTCAGGGAGGAGAGTCCTTC
J gene: TRBJ1-1; clone size: -; D gene: -; V gene: TRBV24-1; CDR3 protein: CATSDSGRKNTEAFF; CDR3 DNA: TGTGCCACCAGTGATTCGGGACGGAAAAACACTGAAGCTTTCTTT
J gene: TRBJ2-1; clone size: many; D gene: -; V gene: TRBV7-2; CDR3 protein: CASSSPGRVGSYNEQFF; CDR3 DNA: TGTGCCAGCAGCTCCCCCGGCAGGGTGGGATCCTACAATGAGCAGTTCTTC
J gene: TRBJ2-6; clone size: -; D gene: TRBD1; V gene: TRBV5-1; CDR3 protein: CASSREDRASGANVLTF; CDR3 DNA: TGCGCCAGCAGCCGGGAAGACAGGGCCTCTGGGGCCAACGTCCTGACTTTC
J gene: TRBJ2-3; clone size: many; D gene: TRBD1; V gene: TRBV2; CDR3 protein: CASSHPGTVTDTQYF; CDR3 DNA: TGTGCCAGCAGTCACCCCGGGACAGTCACAGATACGCAGTATTTT
J gene: TRBJ1-5; clone size: few; D gene: TRBD1; V gene: TRBV27; CDR3 protein: CATAHRGQGFGNQPQHF; CDR3 DNA: TGTGCCACCGCCCACCGGGGACAGGGTTTCGGCAATCAGCCCCAGCATTTT
J gene: TRBJ1-5; clone size: many; D gene: TRBD1; V gene: TRBV6-2/TRBV6-3; CDR3 protein: CASGYPTGYQPQHF; CDR3 DNA: TGTGCCAGCGGATACCCGACAGGGTATCAGCCCCAGCATTTT
J gene: TRBJ2-6; clone size: many; D gene: -; V gene: TRBV3-1; CDR3 protein: CASSQVWHLVGTGANVLTF; CDR3 DNA: TGTGCCAGCAGCCAAGTGTGGCACCTGGTTGGTACTGGGGCCAACGTCCTGACTTTC
J gene: TRBJ2-1; clone size: many; D gene: -; V gene: TRBV27; CDR3 protein: CASSSESPVSYNEQFF; CDR3 DNA: TGTGCCAGCAGTTCAGAAAGTCCCGTATCCTACAATGAGCAGTTCTTC
J gene: TRBJ1-6; clone size: -; D gene: -; V gene: TRBV6-1; CDR3 protein: CASYPRETNSPLHF; CDR3 DNA: TGTGCCAGCTACCCCCGGGAGACGAATTCACCCCTCCACTTT
J gene: TRBJ2-7; clone size: many; D gene: -; V gene: TRBV3-1; CDR3 protein: CASSQVAGNHEQYF; CDR3 DNA: TGTGCCAGCAGCCAAGTCGCAGGGAACCACGAGCAGTACTTC
J gene: TRBJ2-5; clone size: many; D gene: -; V gene: TRBV7-2; CDR3 protein: CASSLIVWASETQYF; CDR3 DNA: TGTGCCAGCAGCTTAATCGTTTGGGCAAGTGAGACCCAGTACTTC
J gene: TRBJ1-1; clone size: -; D gene: -; V gene: TRBV24-1; CDR3 protein: CATSDWRGTEAFF; CDR3 DNA: TGTGCCACCAGTGATTGGAGGGGCACTGAAGCTTTCTTT
J gene: TRBJ1-2; clone size: many; D gene: -; V gene: TRBV3-1; CDR3 protein: CASSLGIDYGYTF; CDR3 DNA: TGTGCCAGCAGCCTGGGAATAGACTATGGCTACACCTTC
J gene: TRBJ2-5; clone size: many; D gene: TRBD1; V gene: TRBV10-3; CDR3 protein: CAISGTGSKEETQYF; CDR3 DNA: TGTGCCATCAGTGGGACAGGGTCCAAGGAAGAGACCCAGTACTTC
J gene: TRBJ2-7; clone size: many; D gene: -; V gene: TRBV4-3; CDR3 protein: CASSQGGYEQYF; CDR3 DNA: TGCGCCAGCAGCCAAGGGGGCTACGAGCAGTACTTC
J gene: TRBJ1-6; clone size: many; D gene: TRBD1; V gene: TRBV5-1; CDR3 protein: CASSQTGDSSLSPLHF; CDR3 DNA: TGCGCCAGCAGCCAGACAGGGGACAGTTCTCTTTCACCCCTCCACTTT
J gene: TRBJ2-6; clone size: many; D gene: TRBD2; V gene: TRBV29-1; CDR3 protein: CSVRLRGGAGANVLTF; CDR3 DNA: TGCAGCGTTCGGTTAAGGGGAGGGGCTGGGGCCAACGTCCTGACTTTC
J gene: TRBJ1-5; clone size: medium-sized; D gene: -; V gene: TRBV23-1; CDR3 protein: CASNPAGTGNQPQHF; CDR3 DNA: TGCGCCAGCAATCCGGCCGGGACGGGCAATCAGCCCCAGCATTTT
J gene: TRBJ1-1; clone size: few; D gene: -; V gene: TRBV20-1; CDR3 protein: CSARGRLNTEAFF; CDR3 DNA: TGCAGTGCTAGAGGACGGCTGAACACTGAAGCTTTCTTT
J gene: TRBJ2-3; clone size: many; D gene: -; V gene: TRBV27; CDR3 protein: CASSYRQYTDTQYF; CDR3 DNA: TGTGCCAGCAGTTACAGACAGTACACAGATACGCAGTATTTT
J gene: TRBJ2-3; clone size: many; D gene: TRBD2; V gene: TRBV6-4; CDR3 protein: CASMKVAGSDTQYF; CDR3 DNA: TGTGCCAGCATGAAGGTAGCGGGGTCAGATACGCAGTATTTT
J gene: TRBJ2-7; clone size: many; D gene: TRBD1; V gene: TRBV4-1; CDR3 protein: CASSQDRTGGWNEQYF; CDR3 DNA: TGCGCCAGCAGCCAAGATCGAACAGGGGGCTGGAACGAGCAGTACTTC
J gene: TRBJ2-7; clone size: -; D gene: -; V gene: TRBV29-1; CDR3 protein: CSVEVDSNYEQYF; CDR3 DNA: TGCAGCGTTGAAGTTGACAGTAACTACGAGCAGTACTTC
J gene: TRBJ1-1; clone size: many; D gene: -; V gene: TRBV6-2/TRBV6-3; CDR3 protein: CASTPTRGAHNTEAFF; CDR3 DNA: TGTGCCAGCACACCAACTCGAGGGGCCCACAACACTGAAGCTTTCTTT
J gene: TRBJ1-5; clone size: many; D gene: -; V gene: TRBV7-9; CDR3 protein: CASSLAGGVRQPQHF; CDR3 DNA: TGTGCCAGCAGCTTAGCGGGGGGGGTACGACAGCCCCAGCATTTT
J gene: TRBJ2-7; clone size: -; D gene: TRBD2; V gene: TRBV12-3/TRBV12-4; CDR3 protein: CASSPRGGSYEQYF; CDR3 DNA: TGTGCCAGCAGTCCACGGGGGGGCTCCTACGAGCAGTACTTC
J gene: TRBJ1-5; clone size: -; D gene: TRBD1; V gene: TRBV11-2; CDR3 protein: CASSLTSDRGQPQHF; CDR3 DNA: TGTGCCAGCAGCCTAACGTCTGACAGGGGACAGCCCCAGCATTTT
J gene: TRBJ1-6; clone size: few; D gene: -; V gene: TRBV5-1; CDR3 protein: CASSLDPGLGPLHF; CDR3 DNA: TGCGCCAGCAGCTTGGACCCAGGGCTAGGACCCCTCCACTTT
J gene: TRBJ1-1; clone size: many; D gene: TRBD1; V gene: TRBV7-9; CDR3 protein: CASTRNRGNTEAFF; CDR3 DNA: TGTGCCAGCACTAGAAACAGGGGGAACACTGAAGCTTTCTTT
J gene: TRBJ2-5; clone size: many; D gene: TRBD2; V gene: TRBV12-3/TRBV12-4; CDR3 protein: CASSFLGLAGFGEQETQYF; CDR3 DNA: TGTGCCAGCAGTTTCCTAGGACTAGCGGGGTTTGGAGAACAAGAGACCCAGTACTTC
J gene: TRBJ2-2; clone size: -; D gene: -; V gene: TRBV7-2; CDR3 protein: CASSWGSANTGELFF; CDR3 DNA: TGTGCCAGCAGCTGGGGGTCGGCGAACACCGGGGAGCTGTTTTTT
J gene: TRBJ2-7; clone size: many; D gene: TRBD1; V gene: TRBV29-1; CDR3 protein: CSVERDSSYEQYF; CDR3 DNA: TGCAGCGTTGAAAGGGACAGTTCGTACGAGCAGTACTTC